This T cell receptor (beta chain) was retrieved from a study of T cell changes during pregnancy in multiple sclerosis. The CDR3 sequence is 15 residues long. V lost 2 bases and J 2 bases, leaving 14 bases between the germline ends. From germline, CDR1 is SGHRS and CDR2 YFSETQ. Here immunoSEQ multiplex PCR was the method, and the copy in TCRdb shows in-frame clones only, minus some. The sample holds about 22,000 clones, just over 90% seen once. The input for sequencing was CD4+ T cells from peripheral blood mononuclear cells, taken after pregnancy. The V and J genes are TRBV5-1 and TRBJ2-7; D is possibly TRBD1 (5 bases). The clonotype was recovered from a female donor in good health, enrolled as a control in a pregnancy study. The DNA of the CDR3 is TGCGCCAGCAGCTTAGAGGCAGGGTCCGCCTACGAGCAGTACTTC. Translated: CASSLEAGSAYEQYF.